One and the same sample provided the 20 T cell receptor beta chains below, sequenced in a study of OX40 agonist ivuxolimab in advanced cancers. Here immunoSEQ multiplex PCR was the method, and the copy in TCRdb shows in-frame clones only, minus some. The sample contains 100,000 to 150,000 clones, roughly 91% of which appear only once. The specimen was CD4+ or CD8+ T cells sorted from blood, collected in a trial of the OX40 agonist ivuxolimab. The receptors originated from an adult with an advanced solid tumor such as melanoma, head and neck, liver or kidney cancer.

The chain joins TRBV11-2 to TRBJ1-1; 7 positions match TRBD1. This CDR3 spans 12 amino acids. The V and J ends lost 6 bases and 5 bases, in that order; junction bases with no gene match: 3. Germline CDR1 is SGHAT and CDR2 is FQNNGV. CDR3 in amino acids: CASSLQGTEAFF. CDR3 DNA sequence: TGTGCCAGCAGTTTACAGGGGACTGAAGCTTTCTTT. Supplemented by reference TRBV11-2 and TRBJ1-1, the full variable domain reads EAGVAQSPRYKIIEKRQSVAFWCNPISGHATLYWYQQILGQGPKLLIQFQNNGVVDDSQLPKDRFSAERLKGVDSTLKIQPAKLEDSAVYLCASSLQGTEAFFGQGTRLTVV.

The CDR3: CASSVDWRPGGDTEAFF. DNA of the CDR3: TGTGCCAGCAGCGTAGATTGGCGGCCAGGGGGGGACACTGAAGCTTTCTTT. V usage is TRBV9 and J usage is TRBJ1-1; TRBD1 agrees at 7 bases. The J segment lost 3 bases and the V segment lost 0 bases, leaving 11 bases of the junction unmatched. The CDR3 contains 17 residues. Looked up from germline, CDR1 is SGDLS and CDR2 is YYNGEE. The full variable domain, its missing parts supplied by reference TRBV9 and TRBJ1-1, is DSGVTQTPKHLITATGQRVTLRCSPRSGDLSVYWYQQSLDQGLQFLIQYYNGEERAKGNILERFSAQQFPDLHSELNLSSLELGDSALYFCASSVDWRPGGDTEAFFGQGTRLTVV.

V is TRBV6-6 and J is TRBJ2-7; D is perhaps TRBD1 or TRBD2 (5 bases each). The CDR3 has 15 residues. Trimming left V 6 bases short and J 7 bases short, with 22 bases between. The germline V gene encodes CDR1 MNHNY and CDR2 SVGAGI (reference sequence). The CDR3 DNA follows: TGTGCCAGCAGCCCGAGGCTCGCAACATGGGGGGAGCAGTACTTC. Amino acid sequence: CASSPRLATWGEQYF.

The chain carries TRBV7-2 and TRBJ2-2; D may match TRBD1 or TRBD2 (5 bases each). The ends were cut back, 7 bases at V and 2 bases at J, with 14 bases in the middle. Germline lookup yields CDR1 SGHTA and CDR2 FQGNSA. The CDR3 runs 15 residues. DNA for the CDR3: TGTGCCAGCACCTTCCACGGGACCAACACCGGGGAGCTGTTTTTT. It yields the protein CASTFHGTNTGELFF.

The V and J genes are TRBV19 and TRBJ2-4; the match to TRBD2 covers 12 bases. The V gene's germline CDR1 is LNHDA and CDR2 SQIVND (reference sequence). V shed 5 bases and J 0 bases; nucleotides not matched to a gene: 11. CDR3 length equals 19 residues. CDR3 amino acids: CASSSSGTSGYLAKNIQYF. The CDR3 region has the DNA TGTGCCAGTAGTTCCTCCGGGACTAGCGGGTATCTAGCCAAAAACATTCAGTACTTC.

The chain carries TRBV25-1 and TRBJ2-1; TRBD2 might be the D (7 bases). CDR3 size: 14 residues. Trimming stripped 6 bases from V and 9 bases from J, with 18 bases between. The germline V gene has CDR1 MGHDK and CDR2 SYGVNS. The CDR3 sequence is CASRLGLLGGEQFF. The CDR3 DNA reads as TGTGCCAGCAGGCTGGGACTACTAGGGGGTGAGCAGTTCTTC.

The rearrangement links TRBV29-1 to TRBJ2-7; 10 bases line up with TRBD1. The CDR3 has 16 amino acids. Germline CDR1 SQVTM, CDR2 ANQGSEA. The V segment lost 2 bases and the J segment 6 bases; nucleotides outside the gene matches: 13. DNA for the CDR3: TGCAGCGTTGAACTCGGGACAGGGGATCGGGTTCGCGAGCAGTACTTC. Translating gives CSVELGTGDRVREQYF.

This rearrangement joins TRBV10-3 to TRBJ2-7; 8 bases are shared with TRBD1. The CDR3 runs to 13 residues. V was clipped by 7 bases and J by 3 bases; unmatched bases: 5. CDR1 and CDR2 (germline): ENHRY, SYGVKD. This chain's CDR3 is CAITYGQGYEQYF. CDR3 DNA: TGTGCCATCACATACGGACAGGGCTACGAGCAGTACTTC.

The V and J genes are TRBV29-1 and TRBJ1-2; 9 bases line up with TRBD1. Trimming cost V 4 bases and J 2 bases; bases outside gene matches: 5. CDR1 is SQVTM, CDR2 ANQGSEA, per germline. The CDR3 spans 14 residues. CDR3 DNA: TGCAGCGTTGCTGCCGGGACAGGGAACTATGGCTACACCTTC. Its protein product is CSVAAGTGNYGYTF.

This clone has a single count. This same CDR3 is encoded by further DNA sequences in the sample. The V and J genes are TRBV27 and TRBJ2-1, with D hard to call. V dropped 3 bases and J dropped 7 bases, with 7 bases sitting between them. CDR1 and CDR2 (germline): MNHEY, SMNVEV (reference sequence). The CDR3 length is 12 residues. In DNA form, the CDR3 reads TGTGCCAGCAGTTTTTTTGGGAATGAGCAGTTCTTC. The encoded protein is CASSFFGNEQFF.

The CDR3 DNA is TGTGCCAGCAGCCGCAGTAAGTACGAGCAGTACTTC. Residues: CASSRSKYEQYF. This chain uses TRBV5-6 with TRBJ2-7, with D uncertain. Germline values: CDR1 SGHDT, CDR2 YYEEEE. The CDR3 is 12 amino acids. V lost 4 bases to trimming and J lost 4 bases, with 9 bases between them.

The V gene is TRBV11-1, the J gene TRBJ2-7; a possible D gene is TRBD1 (6 bases). Trimming removed 5 bases at V and 3 bases at J, with 14 bases between. The CDR3 covers 14 residues. Germline CDR1 and CDR2: SGHAT and FQDESV (reference sequence). CDR3 nucleotides: TGTGCCAGCAGCCGAAACCGGGACAACTACGAGCAGTACTTC. It specifies CASSRNRDNYEQYF.

In its sample, this clone was seen once. V and J are TRBV10-3 and TRBJ2-7, with TRBD2 matching 7 bases. Germline V gene lookup returns CDR1 ENHRY and CDR2 SYGVKD. This CDR3 has 15 residues. V lost 4 bases to trimming and J lost 2 bases; unmatched junction nucleotides: 8. CDR3 sequence (DNA): TGTGCCATCAGTGGTGGTCTAGCGGATACCTACGAGCAGTACTTC. This encodes CAISGGLADTYEQYF.

V gene TRBV7-2 combines with J gene TRBJ1-6; D remains ambiguous. The CDR3 covers 15 residues. Germline CDR1 SGHTA, CDR2 FQGNSA. V lost 1 base, J lost 7 bases, and 11 bases lay in between. DNA of the CDR3: TGTGCCAGCAGCTTAGGTCCACAGTTAAATTCACCCCTCCACTTT. It yields the protein CASSLGPQLNSPLHF.

The CDR3 spells CASSRQGRVPEAFF. The CDR3 nucleotides read TGTGCCAGCAGCCGACAGGGTAGAGTTCCTGAAGCTTTCTTT. The chain couples TRBV6-1 to TRBJ1-1, with TRBD1 matching over 7 bases. Germline loops: CDR1 MNHNS, CDR2 SASEGT. With V trimmed by 6 bases and J by 6 bases, 10 bases remained unmatched. The CDR3 spans 14 residues.

A single count supports this clone. This CDR3 reads CASSLSRASDTQYF. The CDR3 DNA reads TGTGCCAGCAGCTTAAGCAGGGCATCAGATACGCAGTATTTT. V is TRBV7-2 and J is TRBJ2-3, with a tentative D call TRBD1 (5 bases). Trimming took off 2 bases at V and 4 bases at J, with 10 bases between the two ends. The CDR3 has 14 amino acids. Germline assignment: CDR1 SGHTA and CDR2 FQGNSA.

This chain joins TRBV27 and TRBJ2-1; D remains ambiguous. Trimming pared 1 base from V and 7 bases from J, leaving 2 bases between. Germline-derived CDR1 and CDR2 are MNHEY and SMNVEV (reference sequence). The CDR3 is 11 amino acids. This CDR3 reads CASSLYNEQFF. The CDR3, as DNA: TGTGCCAGCAGTTTATATAATGAGCAGTTCTTC.

The rearrangement links TRBV28 to TRBJ1-5; 7 nucleotides align to TRBD1. The junction had 9 bases not matched to a gene; V was cut back by 4 bases and J by 6 bases. The CDR3 has 15 residues. Germline V gives CDR1 MDHEN, CDR2 SYDVKM. The CDR3 here is CASSSGTAGGQPQHF. The CDR3 DNA sequence: TGTGCCAGCAGTTCCGGGACAGCGGGAGGTCAGCCCCAGCATTTT.

The chain recombines TRBV19 with TRBJ2-7; no firm D call. The V gene's germline CDR1 is LNHDA and CDR2 SQIVND (reference sequence). The CDR3 totals 11 residues. V gave up 3 bases and J gave up 5 bases, with 5 bases separating them. The CDR3 is CASSIADEQYF. The DNA for the CDR3 is TGTGCCAGTAGTATTGCCGACGAGCAGTACTTC.

With regard to this clone: One end of the junction fails to match germline, which may point to a read error. Additional DNA sequences in this sample encode the identical CDR3. V gene TRBV7-3 combines with J gene TRBJ2-1; D not certain. The germline CDR1 and CDR2 sequences are SGHTA and FQGTGA. The CDR3 consists of 15 residues. The DNA of the CDR3 is TGCGCCAGCAGCTTATTGACGGCCACTTACAATGAGCAGTTCTTC. This gives the protein CASSLLTATYNEQFF.